Each of the 21 T cell receptor beta chains below was sequenced from the same sample in a study of T cells in Graves' hyperthyroidism and ophthalmopathy. TCR beta CDR3 sequences were amplified from RNA transcripts. First-round RT-PCR with HTBI primers amplified the TCR CDR3 region. TCRdb independently ran MiXCR on the multiplex PCR reads; one entry per CDR3 protein. The profile shows roughly 500,000 distinct CDR3 sequences, approximately 23% of them singletons. The sequencing sample was made of blood. All receptors derive from a woman in her 70s with Graves' ophthalmopathy.

This chain joins TRBV9 and TRBJ2-2; 12 positions match TRBD1. CDR3 length equals 18 residues. Germline lookup yields CDR1 SGDLS and CDR2 YYNGEE. The V and J ends lost 4 bases and 5 bases, in that order; junction bases with no gene match: 12. The CDR3, as DNA: TGTGCCAGCAGCCCCCGGGACAGGGGGCGCGGGGAAACCGGGGAGCTGTTTTTT. Protein sequence: CASSPRDRGRGETGELFF.

This clonotype has ten or more counts. The junction and the germline gene differ at one end; a read error may be behind it. The rearrangement uses TRBV12-3 or TRBV12-4 and TRBJ2-1; no firm D call. This CDR3 has 12 amino acids. CDR3 DNA sequence: TGCGCCAGCAGCTTGGCCTACAATGAGCAGTTCTTC. Translation: CASSLAYNEQFF.

The sample holds many counts of this clonotype. V and J are TRBV7-2 and TRBJ2-7, with D perhaps TRBD2 (6 bases). The V end was cut by 2 bases, the J end by 2 bases, with 13 bases between. Germline CDR1 reads SGHTA; CDR2 reads FQGNSA. CDR3 length equals 15 residues. CDR3 DNA: TGTGCCAGCAGCTTACTAGCGAACAAAGCCTACGAGCAGTACTTC. This translates into CASSLLANKAYEQYF.

The genes are TRBV11-2 and TRBJ1-5, with D possibly TRBD1 on 6 matching bases. The germline CDR1 and CDR2 sequences are SGHAT and FQNNGV. The length of the CDR3 is 14 residues. Trimming took off 5 bases at V and 7 bases at J, with 15 bases between the two ends. The CDR3 loop is CASSPLNRDQPQHF. The CDR3 DNA is TGTGCCAGCAGCCCATTAAACAGGGACCAGCCCCAGCATTTT.

The chain links TRBV7-9 to TRBJ1-1; TRBD1 agrees at 12 bases. CDR1 SEHNR and CDR2 FQNEAQ come from the germline V gene (reference sequence). The CDR3 contains 14 residues. Trimming removed 3 bases from V and 11 bases from J; junction bases left unmatched: 7. The chain's CDR3 is CASSLPGQGASAFF. The CDR3 DNA sequence: TGTGCCAGCAGCTTGCCGGGACAGGGGGCGAGTGCTTTCTTT.

The chain recombines TRBV28 with TRBJ2-2; TRBD1 or TRBD2 may be the D gene (5 bases each). The CDR3 has 15 amino acids. Trimming removed 8 bases at V and 0 bases at J, with 13 bases between. CDR1 is MDHEN and CDR2 is SYDVKM in the germline V gene. CDR3 amino acids: CASRRDGANTGELFF. Written as DNA, the CDR3 is TGTGCCAGCCGAAGGGACGGAGCGAACACCGGGGAGCTGTTTTTT.

This clonotype occurred a few times. V usage is TRBV4-1 and J usage is TRBJ2-3; D is perhaps TRBD1 (6 bases). CDR3 length: 17 amino acids. Trimming cost V 1 base and J 5 bases, with 19 bases left between them. Germline V CDR1 and CDR2: MGHRA, YSYEKL. This CDR3 reads CASSQVGRGSPRDTQYF. CDR3 coding DNA: TGCGCCAGCAGCCAAGTGGGCAGGGGATCTCCCAGAGATACGCAGTATTTT.

This CDR3 reads CATSRGLKADQPQHF. CDR3 DNA: TGTGCCACCAGCAGAGGATTAAAGGCGGATCAGCCCCAGCATTTT. This chain links TRBV15 with TRBJ1-5, with no clear D. The ends were cut back, 1 base at V and 5 bases at J, with 12 bases in the middle. Germline V CDR1 and CDR2: LNHNV, YYDKDF (reference sequence). CDR3 length: 15 residues.

This clonotype appeared a few times. The V gene is TRBV6-1, the J gene TRBJ2-5; 8 nucleotides line up with TRBD1. V shed 5 bases, J shed 4 bases, and the junction held 6 bases outside the gene matches. Germline assignment: CDR1 MNHNS and CDR2 SASEGT. This CDR3 comprises 14 residues. This CDR3 reads CASSTGTGVETQYF. The DNA of the CDR3 is TGTGCCAGCAGTACCGGGACAGGCGTAGAGACCCAGTACTTC.

This rearrangement joins TRBV20-1 to TRBJ2-2, with TRBD1 matching over 12 bases. With V trimmed by 4 bases and J by 4 bases, 7 bases remained unmatched. CDR1 is DFQATT and CDR2 is SNEGSKA in the germline V gene (reference sequence). CDR3 length: 16 residues. The CDR3 sequence: CSATGGTGGLTGELFF. DNA of the CDR3: TGCAGTGCTACGGGAGGGACAGGGGGCCTCACCGGGGAGCTGTTTTTT.

The sample holds many counts of this clonotype. The chain recombines TRBV7-9 with TRBJ2-7, with 7 nucleotides matching TRBD2. Trimming at V came to 3 bases and at J to 3 bases, leaving 5 bases not matched to a gene. Germline V gene data show CDR1 as SEHNR and CDR2 as FQNEAQ (reference sequence). This CDR3 comprises 14 residues. The CDR3 DNA follows: TGTGCCAGCAGCTTGGCTAGCGGAGGCTACGAGCAGTACTTC. Translating gives CASSLASGGYEQYF.

This clonotype has a count of ten or more. The chain couples TRBV28 to TRBJ2-1; 8 nucleotides align to TRBD2. The V gene end was trimmed by 4 bases and the J gene end by 7 bases; junction bases not matched to a gene: 6. This CDR3 is built from 14 residues. Germline V gene lookup returns CDR1 MDHEN and CDR2 SYDVKM. The CDR3 nucleotides read TGTGCCAGCAGTTCCCCGGGACTAGAAAATGAGCAGTTCTTC. Residues: CASSSPGLENEQFF.

V is TRBV5-4 and J is TRBJ1-1; TRBD1 might be the D (5 bases). This CDR3 has 14 amino acids. Germline lookup yields CDR1 SGHNT and CDR2 YYREEE (reference sequence). The ends were cut back, 0 bases at V and 8 bases at J, with 14 bases in the middle. Here the CDR3 DNA reads TGTGCCAGCAGCTTGGGGGGAGGGCAGGGAGAAGCTTTCTTT. This translates into CASSLGGGQGEAFF.

This chain connects TRBV7-9 to TRBJ2-7; weak D call: TRBD1 (7 bases). Trimming took 5 bases from V and 5 from J, leaving 13 bases between them. This CDR3 has 13 amino acids. Germline values: CDR1 SEHNR, CDR2 FQNEAQ (reference sequence). The CDR3 here is CASSVTGRHEQYF. As DNA, the CDR3 is TGTGCCAGCAGCGTGACAGGGAGGCACGAGCAGTACTTC.

The sample holds many counts of this clonotype. V is TRBV7-2 and J is TRBJ2-7; the match to TRBD2 covers 11 bases. With 5 bases clipped from V and 2 bases from J, the junction kept 8 bases outside the gene matches. Germline CDR1 reads SGHTA; CDR2 reads FQGNSA. This CDR3 has 16 amino acids. The DNA of the CDR3 is TGTGCCAGCAGCCAGGTTAGCGGGAGGGAAACCTACGAGCAGTACTTC. This gives the protein CASSQVSGRETYEQYF.

In this sample, this clonotype turned up a few times. The chain has TRBV6-1 and TRBJ2-5, with a tentative D call TRBD1 (6 bases). This CDR3 has 14 amino acids. Trimming left V 5 bases short and J 5 bases short, with 15 bases between. Germline V gene sequence: CDR1 MNHNS, CDR2 SASEGT. Here the CDR3 reads CASSFGTRSETQYF. The CDR3 nucleotides read TGTGCCAGCAGTTTCGGGACACGGTCTGAGACCCAGTACTTC.

As concerns this clonotype: Compared with germline, one end of the junction differs, possibly owing to a read error. The chain joins TRBV5-1 to TRBJ2-2; D is unclear. Germline V gives CDR1 SGHRS, CDR2 YFSETQ. There are 14 residues in the CDR3. Here the CDR3 reads CAGSSTRNTGELFF. The DNA of the CDR3 is TGCGCCGGCAGCTCGACAAGGAACACCGGGGAGCTGTTTTTT.

This clonotype was seen ten or more times. V usage is TRBV11-2 and J usage is TRBJ2-3; 7 nucleotides align to TRBD2. Germline CDR1 and CDR2: SGHAT and FQNNGV. CDR3 size: 14 residues. V lost 4 bases, J lost 5 bases, and 6 bases stayed unmatched. The CDR3 coding sequence is TGTGCCAGCAGCTCTAGCGGATTCGTAGATACGCAGTATTTT. It specifies CASSSSGFVDTQYF.

The chain employs TRBV10-3 and TRBJ1-6; D is possibly TRBD1 (5 bases). The CDR3 is 14 residues long. Germline V CDR1 and CDR2: ENHRY, SYGVKD. V lost 2 bases and J lost 9, with 11 bases in between. CDR3 nucleotides: TGTGCCATCAGTGAGGGTACTAGGGGTTCACCCCTCCACTTT. It translates to CAISEGTRGSPLHF.

This rearrangement joins TRBV5-1 to TRBJ2-3, with no clear D. V was cut by 0 bases and J by 2 bases, with 10 bases left in between. This CDR3 is 15 amino acids long. The germline CDR1 and CDR2 sequences are SGHRS and YFSETQ. CDR3 sequence: CASSLAVALTDTQYF. In DNA, the CDR3 is TGCGCCAGCAGCTTGGCTGTGGCCCTCACAGATACGCAGTATTTT.

The chain recombines TRBV9 with TRBJ1-2; TRBD1 is a possible D gene (6 bases). This CDR3 contains 16 residues. Germline loops: CDR1 SGDLS, CDR2 YYNGEE. The V and J ends lost 0 bases and 2 bases respectively, with 14 bases between them. CDR3 nucleotides: TGTGCCAGCAGCGTAGTTGAGGGGGTGATGAACTATGGCTACACCTTC. Protein product: CASSVVEGVMNYGYTF. Variable domain in full (rest from reference TRBV9 and TRBJ1-2): DSGVTQTPKHLITATGQRVTLRCSPRSGDLSVYWYQQSLDQGLQFLIQYYNGEERAKGNILERFSAQQFPDLHSELNLSSLELGDSALYFCASSVVEGVMNYGYTFGSGTRLTVV.